This entry is about one T cell receptor (beta chain). Its matching antigen is unknown. V was pared by 5 bases and J by 1 base, with 9 bases between. This CDR3 is built from 13 residues. CDR1 is SEHNR and CDR2 is FQNEAQ in the germline V gene (reference sequence). Naive CD8 cells lacked CD45RO and underwent positive selection for CCR7, leaving out terminally differentiated effector memory CD45RA+ cells. Sequenced by immunoSEQ multiplex PCR; TCRdb stores in-frame clones only, minus some. The sample yields roughly 770,000 clones, roughly 96% seen once. This sample was included in a study of shared clonotypes between healthy human individuals. Study-level points and caveats: Naive subsets typically showed greater estimated richness than memory subsets. Sorted-subset sequencing, rarefaction showed, was incomplete despite large depth. Sharing across four donors was highest in naive CD4 (around 5%) and lowest in memory CD8 (roughly 0.4%). Shared clonotypes across all four donors exceeded non-shared ones in generation probability.

Sequenced: naive CD8+ T cells sorted from blood. The rearrangement joins TRBV7-9 to TRBJ2-7, with D unclear. This TCR derives from a young man in good health. CDR3 sequence: CASSHGVSYEQYF. CDR3 coding DNA: TGTGCCAGCAGCCATGGGGTTTCCTACGAGCAGTACTTC.